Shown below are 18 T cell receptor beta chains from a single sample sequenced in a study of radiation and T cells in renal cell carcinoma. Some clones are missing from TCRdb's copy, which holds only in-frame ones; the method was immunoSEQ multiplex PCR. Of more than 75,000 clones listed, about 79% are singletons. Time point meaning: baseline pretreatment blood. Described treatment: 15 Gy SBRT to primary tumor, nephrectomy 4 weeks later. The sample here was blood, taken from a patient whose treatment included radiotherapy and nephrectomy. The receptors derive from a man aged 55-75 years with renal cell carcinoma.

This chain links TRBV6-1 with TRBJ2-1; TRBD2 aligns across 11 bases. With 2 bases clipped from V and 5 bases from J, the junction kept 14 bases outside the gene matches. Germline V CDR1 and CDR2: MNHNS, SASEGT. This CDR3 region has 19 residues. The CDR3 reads CASSEWLAGGGEYDNEQFF. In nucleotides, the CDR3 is TGTGCCAGCAGTGAATGGCTAGCGGGAGGAGGGGAGTACGACAATGAGCAGTTCTTC.

DNA for the CDR3: TGCGCCAGCAGCCAAGAAAGAGAAAGGGACTCCCAGTATTTT. Translation: CASSQERERDSQYF. V usage is TRBV4-1 and J usage is TRBJ2-3; a weak D match, TRBD2 (6 bases). CDR3 length: 14 residues. Trimming stripped 0 bases from V and 12 bases from J, with 16 bases between. Germline V lookup: CDR1 MGHRA, CDR2 YSYEKL.

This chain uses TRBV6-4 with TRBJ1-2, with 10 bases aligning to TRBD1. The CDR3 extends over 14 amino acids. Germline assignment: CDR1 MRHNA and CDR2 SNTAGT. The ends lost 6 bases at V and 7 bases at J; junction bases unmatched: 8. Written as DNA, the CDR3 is TGTGCCAGCAGCGAGCGGGACAGGGGCGGTGGCTACACCTTC. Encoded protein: CASSERDRGGGYTF.

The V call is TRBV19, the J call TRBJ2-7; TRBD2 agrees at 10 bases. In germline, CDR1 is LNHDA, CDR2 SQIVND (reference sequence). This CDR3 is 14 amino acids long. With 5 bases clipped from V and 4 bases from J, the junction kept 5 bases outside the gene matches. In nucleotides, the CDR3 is TGTGCCAGTAGTTCCCCGGGACTAGCGTACGAGCAGTACTTC. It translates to CASSSPGLAYEQYF.

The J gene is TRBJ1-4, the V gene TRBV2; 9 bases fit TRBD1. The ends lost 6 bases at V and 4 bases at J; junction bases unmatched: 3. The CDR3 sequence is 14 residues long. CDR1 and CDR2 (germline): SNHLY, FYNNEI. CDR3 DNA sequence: TGTGCCAGCAGGACAGGGGGAAATAATGAAAAACTGTTTTTT. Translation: CASRTGGNNEKLFF.

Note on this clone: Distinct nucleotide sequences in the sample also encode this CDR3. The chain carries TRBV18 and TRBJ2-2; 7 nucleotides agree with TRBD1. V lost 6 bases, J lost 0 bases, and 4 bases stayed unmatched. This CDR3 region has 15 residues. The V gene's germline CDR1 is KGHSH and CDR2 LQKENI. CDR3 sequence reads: CASSPDRANTGELFF. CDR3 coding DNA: TGTGCCAGCTCTCCCGACAGGGCGAACACCGGGGAGCTGTTTTTT.

Written as DNA, the CDR3 is TGCAGCGGGCGACTAGCGGGAAACACAGATACGCAGTATTTT. Its translation: CSGRLAGNTDTQYF. The V gene is TRBV29-1, the J gene TRBJ2-3; 11 nucleotides align to TRBD2. The V gene's germline CDR1 is SQVTM and CDR2 ANQGSEA. J lost 2 bases, V lost 7 bases, and 5 bases had no gene match. This CDR3 spans 14 amino acids.

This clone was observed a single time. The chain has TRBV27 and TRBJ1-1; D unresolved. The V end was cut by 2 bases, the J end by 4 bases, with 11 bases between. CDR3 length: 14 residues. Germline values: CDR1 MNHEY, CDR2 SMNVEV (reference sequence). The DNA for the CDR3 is TGTGCCAGCAGTTTAAGGGATAGGAGCACTGAAGCTTTCTTT. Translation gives CASSLRDRSTEAFF.

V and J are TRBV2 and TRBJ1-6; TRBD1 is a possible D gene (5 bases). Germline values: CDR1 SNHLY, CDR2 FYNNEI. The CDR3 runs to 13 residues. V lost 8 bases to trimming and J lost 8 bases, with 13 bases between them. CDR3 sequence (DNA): TGTGCCAGCGGGGGAATAAGGGATTCACCCCTCCACTTT. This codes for CASGGIRDSPLHF.

Here the CDR3 DNA reads TGTGCCAGCAGCAATAAAGCCTCCTACGAGCAGTACTTC. It is translated as CASSNKASYEQYF. The gene calls are TRBV7-2 and TRBJ2-7; D gene unclear. This CDR3 has 13 residues. With 5 bases removed from V and 0 bases from J, the gap between germline ends came to 8 bases. The germline V gene encodes CDR1 SGHTA and CDR2 FQGNSA.

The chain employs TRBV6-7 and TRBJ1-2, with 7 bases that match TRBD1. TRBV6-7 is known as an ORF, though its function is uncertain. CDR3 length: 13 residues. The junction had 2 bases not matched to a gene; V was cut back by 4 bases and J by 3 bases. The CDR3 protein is CASSCRGDYGYTF. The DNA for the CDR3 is TGTGCCAGCAGTTGCAGGGGGGACTATGGCTACACCTTC.

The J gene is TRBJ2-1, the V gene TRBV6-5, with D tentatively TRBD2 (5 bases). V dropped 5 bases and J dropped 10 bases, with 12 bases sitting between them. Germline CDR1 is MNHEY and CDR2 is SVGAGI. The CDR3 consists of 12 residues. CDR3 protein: CASSPSGAEQFF. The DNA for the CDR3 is TGTGCCAGCAGTCCCAGCGGAGCGGAGCAGTTCTTC.

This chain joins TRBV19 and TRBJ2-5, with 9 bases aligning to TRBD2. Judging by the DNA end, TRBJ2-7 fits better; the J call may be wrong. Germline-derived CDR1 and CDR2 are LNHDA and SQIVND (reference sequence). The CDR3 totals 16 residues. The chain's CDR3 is CASSIETSGAFYEQYF. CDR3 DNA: TGTGCCAGTAGTATAGAGACTAGCGGCGCTTTCTACGAGCAGTACTTC.

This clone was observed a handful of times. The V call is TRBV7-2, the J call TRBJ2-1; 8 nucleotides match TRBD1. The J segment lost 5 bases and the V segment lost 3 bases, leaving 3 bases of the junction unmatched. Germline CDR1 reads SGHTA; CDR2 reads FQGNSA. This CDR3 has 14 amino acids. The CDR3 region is CASSFYRGDNEQFF. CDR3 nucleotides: TGTGCCAGCAGCTTCTACAGGGGGGACAATGAGCAGTTCTTC.

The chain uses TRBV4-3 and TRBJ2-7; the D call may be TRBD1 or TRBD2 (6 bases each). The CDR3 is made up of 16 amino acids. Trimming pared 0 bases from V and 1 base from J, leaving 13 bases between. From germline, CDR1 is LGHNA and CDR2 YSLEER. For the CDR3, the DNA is TGCGCCAGCAGCCAAGACCCGCAGGGGAGGTCCTACGAGCAGTACTTC. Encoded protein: CASSQDPQGRSYEQYF.

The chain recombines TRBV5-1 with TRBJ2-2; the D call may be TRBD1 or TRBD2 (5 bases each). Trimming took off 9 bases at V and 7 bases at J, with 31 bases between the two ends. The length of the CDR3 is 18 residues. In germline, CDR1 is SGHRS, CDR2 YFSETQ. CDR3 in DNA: TGCGCCACGGCTGACAGCGGAGGAACCGGGCAAACCAGCGGGGAGCTGTTTTTT. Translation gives CATADSGGTGQTSGELFF.

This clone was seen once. CDR3 sequence (DNA): TGTGCCAGCTCACCATTGGGGTCCTACGAGCAGTACTTC. As protein: CASSPLGSYEQYF. V is TRBV18 and J is TRBJ2-7; D unclear. Trimming pared 2 bases from V and 1 base from J, leaving 6 bases between. CDR1 KGHSH and CDR2 LQKENI come from the germline V gene. The CDR3 totals 13 residues.

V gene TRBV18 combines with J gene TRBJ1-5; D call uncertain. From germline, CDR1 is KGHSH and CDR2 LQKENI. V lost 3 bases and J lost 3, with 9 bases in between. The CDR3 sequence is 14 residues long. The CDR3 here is CASSPGTVNQPQHF. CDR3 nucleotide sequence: TGTGCCAGCTCACCGGGCACGGTCAATCAGCCCCAGCATTTT.